Listed below are T cell receptor beta chains from one sample, sequenced in a study of CDR3 diversity in severe acne. TCRdb re-called the PCR reads with MiXCR, one entry per CDR3 protein. The sample consists of about 98,000 distinct CDR3 sequences, around 56% of them appearing once. Sequencing input: blood. All receptors derive from a male donor with acne. Both conserved end residues are part of each CDR3. The D gene is left open where the match is weak. A clone size is listed for some rows: how often the clone was seen (once, few, many), or a class if it is expanded.

abundance,d_gene,j_gene,v_gene,CDR3nt,CDR3aa
.,TRBD2,TRBJ2-5,TRBV2,TGTGCCAGCGGTACTAGCGGCCGAGAGACCCAGTACTTC,CASGTSGRETQYF
.,.,TRBJ2-7,TRBV29-1,TGCAGCAGCCACGGGACTTCCGAGCAGTACTTC,CSSHGTSEQYF
few,TRBD1,TRBJ1-5,TRBV6-5,TGTGCCAGCAGGAAGGACAGGGGCTTGGTTAGCAATCAGCCCCAGCATTTT,CASRKDRGLVSNQPQHF
few,.,TRBJ1-1,TRBV6-1,TGTGCCAGCAGTGAAACTGGTAACAGAGGGCGATGGACTGAAGCTTCCTTT,CASSETGNRGRWTEASF
many,.,TRBJ2-7,TRBV15,TGTGCCACCAGCAGAGACTATGGGACAAAACCCTACGAGCAGTACTTC,CATSRDYGTKPYEQYF
.,TRBD1,TRBJ2-7,TRBV9,TGTGCCAGCAGCGTAGCGGACAGGGCGTACGAGCAGTACTTC,CASSVADRAYEQYF
many,.,TRBJ2-1,TRBV7-6,TGTGCCAGCACCCCACGGTATGGGCGGGACGAGAACAATGAGCAGTTCTTC,CASTPRYGRDENNEQFF
.,TRBD1,TRBJ1-6,TRBV27,TGTGCCAGCAGGCCGGGACAGGTGAATTCACCCCTCCACTTT,CASRPGQVNSPLHF
once,TRBD1,TRBJ2-1,TRBV7-2,TGTGCCAGCAGCTTAGTCTACAGGGGGAAGGATGAGCAGTTCTTC,CASSLVYRGKDEQFF
.,.,TRBJ2-7,TRBV7-9,TGTGCCAGCAGCTCCATCGGGCCGTCCTACGAGCAGTACTTC,CASSSIGPSYEQYF
.,.,TRBJ1-5,TRBV10-3,TGTGCCAACCAGGGAGAGGGTCAGCCCCAGCATTTT,CANQGEGQPQHF
.,.,TRBJ2-3,TRBV20-1,TGCAGTGCTAGTCACCCAATGACTAGCACAGATACGCAGTATTTT,CSASHPMTSTDTQYF
many,.,TRBJ2-5,TRBV20-1,TGCAGTGCTAGAGATGTAGGGACGGGGCTGACGGAGACCCAGTACTTC,CSARDVGTGLTETQYF
.,.,TRBJ2-5,TRBV25-1,TGTGCCAGCAGTGAATCGGGGGTAATAGAGACTAGCCAGTACTTC,CASSESGVIETSQYF
.,TRBD2,TRBJ2-3,TRBV20-1,TGCAGTGCTAGAAAGCACCCTAGCGGGAGCACAGATACGCAGTATTTT,CSARKHPSGSTDTQYF
few,TRBD1,TRBJ1-4,TRBV10-3,TGTGCCACGCGCAACCAGACAGGGTCTAATGAAAAACTGTTTTTT,CATRNQTGSNEKLFF
.,TRBD1,TRBJ1-2,TRBV10-3,TGTGCCACCAAAAGGGACAGCCAAATCTATGGCTACACCTTC,CATKRDSQIYGYTF
.,.,TRBJ1-5,TRBV2,TGTGCCAGCAGTGCCGGTAATAGCCAGCCCCAGCATTTT,CASSAGNSQPQHF
.,TRBD1,TRBJ1-6,TRBV7-2,TGTGCCAGCAGCTCACTGGACAGGGGTGATTCACCCCTCCACTTT,CASSSLDRGDSPLHF
.,TRBD1,TRBJ1-1,TRBV15,TGTGCCACCAGCAGAGACCCCCCCAGGGGGACCACTGAAGCTTTCTTT,CATSRDPPRGTTEAFF
few,.,TRBJ1-1,TRBV30,TGTGCCTGGAGAGCGAACACTGAAGCTTTCTTT,CAWRANTEAFF
.,.,TRBJ2-7,TRBV2,TGTGCCAGCAGTTTTGGTAGGGGTGGCTACGAGCAGTACTTC,CASSFGRGGYEQYF
.,.,TRBJ1-1,TRBV10-3,TGTGCCAGCAGTGAAGGTTTCGATAACACTGAAGCTTTCTTT,CASSEGFDNTEAFF
.,TRBD2,TRBJ2-7,TRBV20-1,TGCAGTGCTAGAGACGGGACTAGCGGGATCGAGCAGTACTTC,CSARDGTSGIEQYF
.,.,TRBJ1-1,TRBV19,TGTGCCAGTAGTATAATAAGGGGGACTGAAGCTTTCTTT,CASSIIRGTEAFF
few,.,TRBJ1-5,TRBV6-1,TGTGCCAGCAGTGGTGGAGCCCGGCCCCAGCATTTT,CASSGGARPQHF
.,TRBD1,TRBJ2-7,TRBV25-1,TGTGCCAGCAGTTCGACCGGACAGGTCTACGAGCAGTACTTC,CASSSTGQVYEQYF
many,TRBD1,TRBJ2-7,TRBV6-5,TGTGCCAGCAGTTATTCGGGGACAGCCCAATCCTACGAGCAGTACTTC,CASSYSGTAQSYEQYF
.,.,TRBJ1-1,TRBV29-1,TGCAGCGTTCACGCCTCCTTGGACGCTGAAGCTTTCTTT,CSVHASLDAEAFF
.,.,TRBJ2-6,TRBV11-1,TGTGCCAGCAGTTACTGGACGACTGGGGCCAACGTCCTGACTTTC,CASSYWTTGANVLTF
many,.,TRBJ1-1,TRBV7-9,TGTGCCAGCCGCTCGGACGGGAACACTGAAGCTTTCTTT,CASRSDGNTEAFF
.,TRBD1,TRBJ2-7,TRBV20-1,TGCAGTGCTAGGTCGGACAGGGACTACGAGCAGTACTTC,CSARSDRDYEQYF